The clone carrying this TCR beta chain is a singleton in its sample. What it binds is not known. Sequencing was performed with immunoSEQ multiplex PCR; in TCRdb, only in-frame clones are kept and a portion is missing. Of more than 75,000 clones listed, 89% are singletons. The data belong to a study of T cell responses to AZD1222 COVID-19 vaccine. Study-level information: Pooled together were second doses at about 4 or about 12 weeks.

Germline values: CDR1 LGHDT, CDR2 YNNKEL (reference sequence). Trimming pared 0 bases from V and 7 bases from J, leaving 6 bases between. The CDR3 consists of 12 residues. Findings and caveats of the study: Among those given AZD1222, only five or six were seropositive at baseline. No day 14 peak samples; only post-peak repertoires were characterized. Spike-specific TCR breadth and depth were elevated following two AZD1222 doses.

This chain joins TRBV3-1 (or the pseudogene TRBV3-2) and TRBJ1-1; D is ambiguous. The receptor comes from an adult in good health. The starting material was peripheral blood, obtained on day 0 of AZD1222 vaccination. The DNA for the CDR3 is TGTGCCAGCAGCCAAGATAGGAATGAAGCTTTCTTT. This translates into CASSQDRNEAFF.